These T cell receptor beta chains were read from a single sample in a study of cytomegalovirus exposure and HLA in healthy donors. TCRdb's copy holds only in-frame clones and misses some; the assay was immunoSEQ multiplex PCR. The sample has about 86,000 clones; 60% to 80% are singletons. Sequenced: PBMCs. These receptors were taken from a female donor in good health and CMV-seronegative. CDR3s include the opening cysteine and the closing phenylalanine or tryptophan. Fields, in order: D gene, J gene, clone size, V gene, CDR3 protein, CDR3 DNA. The D gene is left open where the match is weak. Rows give clone size only sometimes, using once, few, many, or a class for an expanded clone.

d_call: NA
j_call: TRBJ2-3
clone_size: NA
v_call: TRBV6-5
cdr3_aa: CASSLGKASSGFRYF
cdr3_nt: TGTGCCAGCAGCCTAGGGAAGGCTAGCAGCGGTTTTCGGTATTTT

d_call: NA
j_call: TRBJ2-7
clone_size: NA
v_call: TRBV6-5
cdr3_aa: CASSYGPLGAYEQYF
cdr3_nt: TGTGCCAGCAGTTACGGCCCCTTGGGGGCTTACGAGCAGTACTTC

d_call: NA
j_call: TRBJ2-1
clone_size: once
v_call: TRBV5-1
cdr3_aa: CASSLDRYNEQFF
cdr3_nt: TGCGCCAGCAGCCTCGACAGATACAATGAGCAGTTCTTC

d_call: TRBD1
j_call: TRBJ2-3
clone_size: NA
v_call: TRBV6-4
cdr3_aa: CARIRDRRTDTQYF
cdr3_nt: TGTGCCAGAATACGGGACAGACGCACAGATACGCAGTATTTT

d_call: NA
j_call: TRBJ2-3
clone_size: NA
v_call: TRBV9
cdr3_aa: CASSSDGRGSWDTQYF
cdr3_nt: TGTGCCAGCAGCTCCGACGGACGGGGGAGCTGGGATACGCAGTATTTT

d_call: NA
j_call: TRBJ2-2
clone_size: NA
v_call: TRBV19
cdr3_aa: CASSIAGNGELFF
cdr3_nt: TGTGCCAGTAGTATAGCAGGGAACGGGGAGCTGTTTTTT

d_call: NA
j_call: TRBJ1-2
clone_size: NA
v_call: TRBV4-1
cdr3_aa: CASSQDEARLYGYTF
cdr3_nt: TGCGCCAGCAGCCAAGATGAGGCGCGCCTCTATGGCTACACCTTC

d_call: NA
j_call: TRBJ1-2
clone_size: few
v_call: TRBV30
cdr3_aa: CAWSPPGIYGYTF
cdr3_nt: TGTGCCTGGAGTCCCCCGGGGATCTATGGCTACACCTTC

d_call: NA
j_call: TRBJ2-7
clone_size: NA
v_call: TRBV7-8
cdr3_aa: CASSLEDSSYEQYF
cdr3_nt: TGTGCCAGCAGCTTAGAGGACTCCTCCTACGAGCAGTACTTC

d_call: NA
j_call: TRBJ2-1
clone_size: NA
v_call: TRBV10-3
cdr3_aa: CAIRTSRTGDEREKQFF
cdr3_nt: TGTGCCATCAGGACTTCTAGGACAGGGGACGAGCGGGAGAAGCAGTTCTTC

d_call: NA
j_call: TRBJ1-5
clone_size: NA
v_call: TRBV19
cdr3_aa: CASSIQGGNQPQHF
cdr3_nt: TGTGCCAGTAGTATACAAGGGGGCAATCAGCCCCAGCATTTT

d_call: TRBD2
j_call: TRBJ2-1
clone_size: NA
v_call: TRBV15
cdr3_aa: CATSLLAGLRNEQFF
cdr3_nt: TGTGCCACCAGCCTACTAGCGGGACTCCGGAATGAGCAGTTCTTC

d_call: NA
j_call: TRBJ2-7
clone_size: NA
v_call: TRBV6-5
cdr3_aa: CASSPQGGVIYEQYF
cdr3_nt: TGTGCCAGCAGTCCCCAAGGAGGAGTGATCTACGAGCAGTACTTC

d_call: NA
j_call: TRBJ2-7
clone_size: few
v_call: TRBV6-1
cdr3_aa: CASRQGGNTYEQYF
cdr3_nt: TGTGCCAGCAGACAGGGTGGAAACACCTACGAGCAGTACTTC

d_call: TRBD1
j_call: TRBJ1-2
clone_size: NA
v_call: TRBV14
cdr3_aa: CASSLGQGMSYGYTF
cdr3_nt: TGTGCCAGCAGTCTTGGACAGGGGATGAGCTATGGCTACACCTTC

d_call: NA
j_call: TRBJ2-2
clone_size: NA
v_call: TRBV6-4
cdr3_aa: CASSEGNTGELFF
cdr3_nt: TGTGCCAGCAGTGAGGGCAACACCGGGGAGCTGTTTTTT

d_call: TRBD2
j_call: TRBJ2-7
clone_size: NA
v_call: TRBV18
cdr3_aa: CASSPGLANEQYF
cdr3_nt: TGTGCCAGCTCACCGGGACTAGCGAACGAGCAGTACTTC

d_call: NA
j_call: TRBJ1-2
clone_size: once
v_call: TRBV4-3
cdr3_aa: CASSQARAGDYGYTF
cdr3_nt: TGCGCCAGCAGCCAAGCTAGGGCAGGGGACTATGGCTACACCTTC

d_call: TRBD2
j_call: TRBJ2-7
clone_size: NA
v_call: TRBV5-1
cdr3_aa: CASSFLAGEAYEQYF
cdr3_nt: TGCGCCAGCAGCTTCTTAGCGGGAGAGGCCTACGAGCAGTACTTC

d_call: TRBD1
j_call: TRBJ2-3
clone_size: NA
v_call: TRBV5-1
cdr3_aa: CASRPQTGGGTDTQYF
cdr3_nt: TGCGCCAGCAGACCCCAGACAGGGGGTGGCACAGATACGCAGTATTTT

d_call: TRBD2
j_call: TRBJ2-7
clone_size: NA
v_call: TRBV5-1
cdr3_aa: CASSPGLAVSYEQYF
cdr3_nt: TGCGCCAGCAGCCCCGGACTAGCGGTTTCCTACGAGCAGTACTTC

d_call: TRBD2
j_call: TRBJ2-7
clone_size: NA
v_call: TRBV5-1
cdr3_aa: CASGTSGSGYEQYF
cdr3_nt: TGCGCCAGCGGGACTAGCGGGAGCGGTTACGAGCAGTACTTC

d_call: NA
j_call: TRBJ1-5
clone_size: NA
v_call: TRBV6-5
cdr3_aa: CASRRQFFSNQPQHF
cdr3_nt: TGTGCCAGCAGACGACAGTTTTTCTCCAATCAGCCCCAGCATTTT

d_call: NA
j_call: TRBJ1-5
clone_size: NA
v_call: TRBV6-5
cdr3_aa: CASRHGLQPQHF
cdr3_nt: TGTGCCAGCAGACATGGACTTCAGCCCCAGCATTTT

d_call: NA
j_call: TRBJ2-1
clone_size: NA
v_call: TRBV4-2
cdr3_aa: CASSQDHPNYNEQFF
cdr3_nt: TGTGCCAGCAGCCAAGATCACCCTAACTACAATGAGCAGTTCTTC

d_call: NA
j_call: TRBJ1-2
clone_size: NA
v_call: TRBV28
cdr3_aa: CASSIIQPQVGGYTF
cdr3_nt: TGTGCCAGCAGTATAATTCAACCCCAGGTCGGTGGCTACACCTTC

d_call: NA
j_call: TRBJ2-3
clone_size: once
v_call: TRBV11-3
cdr3_aa: CASSPGGARGDTQYF
cdr3_nt: TGTGCCAGCAGCCCGGGGGGCGCTCGGGGAGATACGCAGTATTTT

d_call: TRBD2
j_call: TRBJ2-7
clone_size: NA
v_call: TRBV7-6
cdr3_aa: CASSLGSGRISGYEQYF
cdr3_nt: TGTGCCAGCAGCTTAGGTAGCGGGAGGATCTCAGGCTACGAGCAGTACTTC

d_call: NA
j_call: TRBJ2-7
clone_size: once
v_call: TRBV7-2
cdr3_aa: CASSLYYEQYF
cdr3_nt: TGTGCCAGCAGCCTATACTACGAGCAGTACTTC

d_call: NA
j_call: TRBJ1-2
clone_size: NA
v_call: TRBV6-5
cdr3_aa: CASSYRGGTYGYTF
cdr3_nt: TGTGCCAGCAGTTACCGGGGGGGAACCTATGGCTACACCTTC

d_call: TRBD1
j_call: TRBJ2-7
clone_size: NA
v_call: TRBV2
cdr3_aa: CASNRQGTYEQYF
cdr3_nt: TGTGCCAGCAACCGACAGGGGACCTACGAGCAGTACTTC

d_call: NA
j_call: TRBJ2-3
clone_size: NA
v_call: TRBV18
cdr3_aa: CASSPPGGDTQYF
cdr3_nt: TGTGCCAGCTCACCACCGGGGGGAGATACGCAGTATTTT

d_call: TRBD1
j_call: TRBJ1-2
clone_size: NA
v_call: TRBV5-6
cdr3_aa: CASSPDRGRAYGYTF
cdr3_nt: TGTGCCAGCAGCCCTGACAGGGGGCGTGCCTATGGCTACACCTTC

d_call: TRBD1
j_call: TRBJ1-5
clone_size: few
v_call: TRBV7-9
cdr3_aa: CASSEGQGLQPQHF
cdr3_nt: TGTGCCAGCAGCGAAGGACAGGGGCTTCAGCCCCAGCATTTT

d_call: TRBD1
j_call: TRBJ2-3
clone_size: once
v_call: TRBV7-2
cdr3_aa: CASTRQGSTDTQYF
cdr3_nt: TGTGCCAGCACGAGACAGGGTAGCACAGATACGCAGTATTTT

d_call: NA
j_call: TRBJ2-2
clone_size: NA
v_call: TRBV5-6
cdr3_aa: CASSLERQTFTGELFF
cdr3_nt: TGTGCCAGCAGCTTGGAGAGACAGACTTTCACCGGGGAGCTGTTTTTT

d_call: NA
j_call: TRBJ1-2
clone_size: NA
v_call: TRBV20-1
cdr3_aa: CSAYLYDGYTF
cdr3_nt: TGCAGTGCTTATCTCTATGATGGCTACACCTTC

d_call: NA
j_call: TRBJ2-3
clone_size: NA
v_call: TRBV15
cdr3_aa: CATSATHADTQYF
cdr3_nt: TGTGCCACCAGCGCTACCCATGCAGATACGCAGTATTTT

d_call: NA
j_call: TRBJ1-1
clone_size: NA
v_call: TRBV6-1
cdr3_aa: CASSDRGNTEAFF
cdr3_nt: TGTGCCAGCAGTGACAGGGGTAACACTGAAGCTTTCTTT

d_call: NA
j_call: TRBJ2-4
clone_size: NA
v_call: TRBV6-1
cdr3_aa: CATLTGSGNIQYF
cdr3_nt: TGTGCCACCCTCACAGGGAGCGGAAACATTCAGTACTTC

d_call: NA
j_call: TRBJ2-3
clone_size: NA
v_call: TRBV7-8
cdr3_aa: CASSLAEAQDTQYF
cdr3_nt: TGTGCCAGCAGCTTAGCAGAAGCCCAAGATACGCAGTATTTT

d_call: NA
j_call: TRBJ2-3
clone_size: NA
v_call: TRBV2
cdr3_aa: CASTERTYSLTDTQYF
cdr3_nt: TGTGCCAGCACCGAACGGACTTACTCACTCACAGATACGCAGTATTTT

d_call: NA
j_call: TRBJ1-4
clone_size: NA
v_call: TRBV10-3
cdr3_aa: CAISESLLRTTNEKLFF
cdr3_nt: TGTGCCATCAGTGAGTCGCTCCTACGAACAACTAATGAAAAACTGTTTTTT

d_call: NA
j_call: TRBJ2-1
clone_size: NA
v_call: TRBV5-1
cdr3_aa: CASSLDEESVVYNEQFF
cdr3_nt: TGCGCCAGCAGCTTGGATGAGGAGAGTGTAGTATACAATGAGCAGTTCTTC

d_call: TRBD2
j_call: TRBJ2-2
clone_size: NA
v_call: TRBV9
cdr3_aa: CASSTRTSGATGELFF
cdr3_nt: TGTGCCAGCAGCACACGGACTAGCGGGGCCACCGGGGAGCTGTTTTTT

d_call: NA
j_call: TRBJ1-1
clone_size: many
v_call: TRBV6-6
cdr3_aa: CASSPPPGAEAFF
cdr3_nt: TGTGCCAGCAGCCCTCCTCCAGGGGCTGAAGCTTTCTTT

d_call: NA
j_call: TRBJ1-2
clone_size: NA
v_call: TRBV28
cdr3_aa: CASSLSMPGEGYGYTF
cdr3_nt: TGTGCCAGCAGCTTAAGTATGCCGGGGGAAGGTTATGGCTACACCTTC

d_call: NA
j_call: TRBJ1-2
clone_size: NA
v_call: TRBV29-1
cdr3_aa: CSVEYQAGYTF
cdr3_nt: TGCAGCGTTGAATACCAGGCCGGCTACACCTTC

d_call: NA
j_call: TRBJ2-2
clone_size: NA
v_call: TRBV5-1
cdr3_aa: CASSLTGKSNTGELFF
cdr3_nt: TGCGCCAGCAGCCTGACCGGGAAATCAAACACCGGGGAGCTGTTTTTT

d_call: TRBD1
j_call: TRBJ1-5
clone_size: NA
v_call: TRBV28
cdr3_aa: CASIRRGLGQPQHF
cdr3_nt: TGTGCCAGCATACGGAGGGGGCTGGGACAGCCCCAGCATTTT

d_call: NA
j_call: TRBJ2-5
clone_size: NA
v_call: TRBV6-5
cdr3_aa: CASSGTRKETQYF
cdr3_nt: TGTGCCAGCAGTGGCACTAGAAAAGAGACCCAGTACTTC

d_call: NA
j_call: TRBJ1-1
clone_size: NA
v_call: TRBV30
cdr3_aa: CAWSAGQVNTEAFF
cdr3_nt: TGTGCCTGGAGCGCTGGACAAGTGAACACTGAAGCTTTCTTT

d_call: TRBD2
j_call: TRBJ2-3
clone_size: NA
v_call: TRBV5-8
cdr3_aa: CASSHTLTSGGGSSTDTQYF
cdr3_nt: TGTGCCAGCAGCCACACGCTGACTAGCGGGGGGGGCTCTAGCACAGATACGCAGTATTTT

d_call: NA
j_call: TRBJ1-5
clone_size: NA
v_call: TRBV6-6
cdr3_aa: CASSFRGFDHQPQHF
cdr3_nt: TGTGCCAGCAGTTTTCGGGGGTTCGATCATCAGCCCCAGCATTTT

d_call: NA
j_call: TRBJ2-5
clone_size: NA
v_call: TRBV28
cdr3_aa: CASSTQGGKETQYF
cdr3_nt: TGTGCCAGCAGTACCCAGGGCGGGAAAGAGACCCAGTACTTC

d_call: TRBD2
j_call: TRBJ2-3
clone_size: NA
v_call: TRBV5-6
cdr3_aa: CASSFGGGVGTDTQYF
cdr3_nt: TGTGCCAGCAGCTTTGGTGGGGGGGTGGGCACAGATACGCAGTATTTT

d_call: TRBD2
j_call: TRBJ2-5
clone_size: NA
v_call: TRBV13
cdr3_aa: CASSLERGGMETQYF
cdr3_nt: TGTGCCAGCAGCTTAGAGCGGGGGGGCATGGAGACCCAGTACTTC

d_call: TRBD1
j_call: TRBJ2-7
clone_size: NA
v_call: TRBV30
cdr3_aa: CAWSVQGNEQYF
cdr3_nt: TGTGCCTGGAGTGTACAGGGGAACGAGCAGTACTTC

d_call: NA
j_call: TRBJ2-2
clone_size: NA
v_call: TRBV6-6
cdr3_aa: CASSQAGELFF
cdr3_nt: TGTGCCAGCAGTCAGGCGGGGGAGCTGTTTTTT